A single sample is the source of the 15 T cell receptor beta chains below, sequenced in a study of T cells in lung cancer brain metastases. Data came from immunoSEQ multiplex PCR; TCRdb stores just in-frame clones and leaves some out. The repertoire holds about 4,200 clones, 85% to 90% seen once, with roughly 7.3% in the top ten. The sample comprised tumor tissue from the primary lung tumor. These receptors were obtained from a man in his 60s with non-small cell lung cancer.

The rearrangement joins TRBV18 to TRBJ1-5; no firm D call. This CDR3 region has 15 residues. From germline, CDR1 is KGHSH and CDR2 LQKENI. The ends were cut back, 6 bases at V and 4 bases at J, with 16 bases in the middle. CDR3 residues: CASSPTGSENQPQHF. The CDR3 DNA follows: TGTGCCAGCTCCCCGACCGGCAGCGAGAATCAGCCCCAGCATTTT.

V and J are TRBV4-2 and TRBJ1-6; TRBD1 is a possible D gene (5 bases). This CDR3 contains 16 residues. V dropped 0 bases and J dropped 4 bases, with 10 bases sitting between them. Germline V gene lookup returns CDR1 LGHNA and CDR2 YNFKEQ. The CDR3 spells CASSQDPQGYNSPLHF. As DNA, the CDR3 is TGTGCCAGCAGCCAAGATCCCCAGGGTTATAATTCACCCCTCCACTTT.

The chain combines TRBV9 with TRBJ1-2; D remains ambiguous. The germline CDR1 and CDR2 sequences are SGDLS and YYNGEE. Trimming shortened V by 3 bases and J by 5 bases, and 5 bases separated the two germline ends. The CDR3 consists of 11 residues. CDR3 sequence: CASSATYGYTF. The CDR3 nucleotides read TGTGCCAGCAGCGCGACTTATGGCTACACCTTC.

The gene calls are TRBV13 and TRBJ1-5, with D possibly matching TRBD1 (6 bases). Germline V gene data show CDR1 as PRHDT and CDR2 as FYEKMQ (reference sequence). V gave up 5 bases and J gave up 1 base, with 15 bases separating them. The CDR3 consists of 16 residues. The CDR3 DNA reads as TGTGCCAGCAGCCAAGGGGGACACTTGAGCAATCAGCCCCAGCATTTT. This translates into CASSQGGHLSNQPQHF.

This clone was counted between two and nine times. The V gene is TRBV5-4, the J gene TRBJ2-3; no clear D. The V and J ends lost 0 bases and 4 bases respectively, with 12 bases between them. Germline CDR1 reads SGHNT; CDR2 reads YYREEE (reference sequence). The CDR3 runs to 15 residues. This chain's CDR3 is CASSLVSTGADTQYF. The CDR3 DNA reads as TGTGCCAGCAGCTTGGTTTCTACGGGTGCAGATACGCAGTATTTT.

In its sample, this clone is large. The V gene is TRBV27, the J gene TRBJ1-2; TRBD1 might be the D (6 bases). Trimming took off 10 bases at V and 6 bases at J, with 18 bases between the two ends. Germline V gene lookup returns CDR1 MNHEY and CDR2 SMNVEV (reference sequence). The CDR3 covers 13 residues. For the CDR3, the DNA is TGTGCCACCAAAAAGGCCGGGGGCAATGGCTACACCTTC. Protein product: CATKKAGGNGYTF.

The gene calls are TRBV27 and TRBJ2-6, with 7 bases lining up with TRBD1. The CDR3 contains 14 residues. V gave up 6 bases and J gave up 4 bases; unmatched junction bases: 3. CDR1 is MNHEY, CDR2 SMNVEV, per germline (reference sequence). The CDR3 region is CASRGGGGANVLTF. The CDR3 DNA reads as TGTGCCAGCAGAGGGGGCGGGGGGGCCAACGTCCTGACTTTC.

This clone has a single count. This rearrangement joins TRBV9 to TRBJ2-5; D tentatively reads TRBD1 or TRBD2 (5 bases each). V dropped 3 bases and J dropped 0 bases, with 12 bases sitting between them. Germline-derived CDR1 and CDR2 are SGDLS and YYNGEE. The CDR3 has 15 amino acids. Here the CDR3 DNA reads TGTGCCAGCAGCGCCCCAGAGGGGTACCAAGAGACCCAGTACTTC. Amino acids: CASSAPEGYQETQYF.

The rearrangement links TRBV19 to TRBJ2-1; D is perhaps TRBD1 (6 bases). Germline V gene sequence: CDR1 LNHDA, CDR2 SQIVND (reference sequence). Trimming cost V 7 bases and J 5 bases, with 18 bases left between them. The CDR3 extends over 15 amino acids. CDR3 coding DNA: TGTGCCAGTACCCTAGGGACACTGGGCCACAATGAGCAGTTCTTC. This codes for CASTLGTLGHNEQFF.

J is TRBJ1-6 and V is TRBV30; 10 bases are a match to TRBD1. J was trimmed by 7 bases and V by 1 base; bases with no gene match: 16. Per the germline V gene, CDR1 is GTSNPN and CDR2 is SVGIG (reference sequence). CDR3 length: 19 amino acids. The CDR3 is CAWSALSSATGGANSPLHF. The CDR3 nucleotides are TGTGCCTGGAGTGCCCTATCCTCCGCGACAGGGGGCGCCAATTCACCCCTCCACTTT.

This clone occurred once. V gene TRBV19 combines with J gene TRBJ2-3; a weak D match, TRBD1 (5 bases). Deletions cut 8 bases from V and 6 bases from J, with 9 bases between. The CDR3 consists of 11 residues. CDR1 is LNHDA, CDR2 SQIVND, per germline (reference sequence). CDR3 nucleotides: TGTGCCAGTTTTTCAGGGGATACGCAGTATTTT. Its translation: CASFSGDTQYF.

This rearrangement joins TRBV9 to TRBJ1-1, with D unclear. Trimming pared 3 bases from V and 4 bases from J, leaving 25 bases between. CDR3 length equals 18 residues. Per the germline V gene, CDR1 is SGDLS and CDR2 is YYNGEE. CDR3 coding DNA: TGTGCCAGCAGCGGGGCCCCTGCGGCGTACGGTCGTGGCACTGAAGCTTTCTTT. Residues: CASSGAPAAYGRGTEAFF.

The V call is TRBV18, the J call TRBJ1-4, with TRBD1 as a possible D gene (5 bases). V gave up 0 bases and J gave up 7 bases, with 9 bases separating them. CDR1 KGHSH and CDR2 LQKENI come from the germline V gene. The CDR3 contains 14 residues. In nucleotides, the CDR3 is TGTGCCAGCTCACCACCGCCAGGGCGTGAAAAACTGTTTTTT. This codes for CASSPPPGREKLFF.

CDR3 coding DNA: TGTGCCTGGAAGGACAGGGATTCACCCCTCCACTTT. Amino acid sequence: CAWKDRDSPLHF. The genes are TRBV30 and TRBJ1-6, with TRBD1 matching 8 bases. The CDR3 covers 12 residues. The trim removed 4 bases at V and 8 bases at J, leaving 1 base unmatched. Germline lookup yields CDR1 GTSNPN and CDR2 SVGIG (reference sequence). Using reference TRBV30 and TRBJ1-6 for the parts outside the CDR3, the full variable domain is SQTIHQWPATLVQPVGSPLSLECTVEGTSNPNLYWYRQAAGRGLQLLFYSVGIGQISSEVPQNLSASRPQDRQFILSSKKLLLSDSGFYLCAWKDRDSPLHFGNGTRLTVT.

The rearrangement links TRBV29-1 to TRBJ2-1, with no clear D. V lost 3 bases and J lost 7, with 13 bases in between. In germline, CDR1 is SQVTM, CDR2 ANQGSEA. The CDR3 runs to 13 residues. The CDR3 here is CSVDSERVNEQFF. The CDR3 DNA follows: TGCAGCGTTGATTCGGAAAGGGTAAATGAGCAGTTCTTC.